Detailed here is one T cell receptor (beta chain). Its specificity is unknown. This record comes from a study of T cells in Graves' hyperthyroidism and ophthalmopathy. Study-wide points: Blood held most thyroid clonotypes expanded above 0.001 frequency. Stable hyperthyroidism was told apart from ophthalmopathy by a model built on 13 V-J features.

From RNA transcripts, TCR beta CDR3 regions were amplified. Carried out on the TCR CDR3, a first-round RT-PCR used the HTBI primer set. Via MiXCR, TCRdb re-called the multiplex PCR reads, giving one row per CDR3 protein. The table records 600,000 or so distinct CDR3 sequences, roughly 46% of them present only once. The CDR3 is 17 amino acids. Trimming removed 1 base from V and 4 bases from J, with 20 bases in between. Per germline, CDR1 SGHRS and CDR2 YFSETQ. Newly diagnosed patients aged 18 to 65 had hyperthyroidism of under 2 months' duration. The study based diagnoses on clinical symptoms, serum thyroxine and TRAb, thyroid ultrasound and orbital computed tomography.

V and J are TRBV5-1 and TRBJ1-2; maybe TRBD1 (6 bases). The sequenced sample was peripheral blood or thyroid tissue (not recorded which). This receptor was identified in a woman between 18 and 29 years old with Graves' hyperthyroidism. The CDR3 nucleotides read TGCGCCAGCAGCTTGAACTTGGCTACAGGGTATGGCTATGGCTACACCTTC. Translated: CASSLNLATGYGYGYTF.